This TCR beta chain came from a study of shared clonotypes between healthy human individuals. Across the study: Researchers assigned three CD4 naive, three CD4 memory, two CD8 naive and one CD8 memory plate to each donor. Study conclusions and caveats: A reduction in generation probabilities was seen for non-shared clonotypes relative to those shared by all four donors. Deeper or shallower sequencing was expected to change how clonotypes are shared among donors.

The CDR3 is made up of 15 amino acids. Trimming took 6 bases from V and 6 from J, leaving 21 bases between them. Germline V gene data show CDR1 as MDHEN and CDR2 as SYDVKM. About this clone itself: What it binds is unknown.

Using about 190 ng DNA, around 30,000 T cell genomes, the sorted-subset replicate PCRs were run. The assay was immunoSEQ multiplex PCR, and TCRdb's table has in-frame clones only and misses some. Counted here are hundreds of thousands of clones, about two thirds occurring once; the ten biggest clones make up approximately 1.8%. This chain links TRBV28 with TRBJ2-7; possible D gene TRBD2, 6 bases. Source material: memory CD4+ T cells sorted from blood. The subset is: CD45RA-negative fraction. The receptor was isolated from a woman in her 30s in good health. CDR3 sequence: CASSSSERVKGEQYF. The CDR3, as DNA: TGTGCCAGCAGCTCCTCAGAGCGGGTAAAGGGCGAGCAGTACTTC.